The clone carrying this TCR beta chain was picked up one time. What it recognizes is unknown. This sample's time point: cycle 4 day 1 (C4D1), after 6 weeks of nivolumab. Each of the patients experienced relapse following autologous stem cell transplantation, and their brentuximab vedotin exposure differed. This entry is derived from a study of PD-1 blockade in classical Hodgkin lymphoma. Assay: immunoSEQ multiplex PCR; the TCRdb copy retains only in-frame clones and omits some. Of some 16,000 clones listed, 83% are singletons. General observations from the study: Newly diagnosed patients were said to have less baseline TCR diversity than healthy donors did. By C4D1 there was a significant rise in CD4+ TCR diversity but not in CD8+ TCR diversity.

The specimen comprised peripheral blood mononuclear cells (PBMCs), sampled before the fourth cycle of nivolumab. The origin of this receptor is a human donor with classical Hodgkin lymphoma.

The CDR3 here is CASSPIGTGNTEAFF. In nucleotides, the CDR3 is TGCGCCAGCAGCCCGATAGGGACAGGGAATACTGAAGCTTTCTTT. The chain joins TRBV5-1 to TRBJ1-1, with 9 bases that match TRBD1. The V gene end was trimmed by 4 bases and the J gene end by 5 bases; junction bases not matched to a gene: 9. The CDR3 runs to 15 residues. CDR1 is SGHRS and CDR2 is YFSETQ in the germline V gene.